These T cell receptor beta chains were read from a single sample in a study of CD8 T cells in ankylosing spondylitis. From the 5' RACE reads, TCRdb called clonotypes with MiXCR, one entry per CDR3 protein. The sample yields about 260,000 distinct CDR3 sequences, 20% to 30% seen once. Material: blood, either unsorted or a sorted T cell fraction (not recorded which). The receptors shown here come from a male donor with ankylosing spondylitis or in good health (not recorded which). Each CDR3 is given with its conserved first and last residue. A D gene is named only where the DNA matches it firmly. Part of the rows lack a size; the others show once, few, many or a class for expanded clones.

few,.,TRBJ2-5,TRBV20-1,TGCAGTGCTAGAGGGAGGGGGGCTGGAGAGACCCAGTACTTC,CSARGRGAGETQYF
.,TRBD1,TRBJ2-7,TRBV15,TGTGCCACCAGCAGAAGACAGGGGACCTACGAGCAGTACTTC,CATSRRQGTYEQYF
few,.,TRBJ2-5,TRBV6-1,TGTGCCAGCAGTGAAAAAGGGCCAGGTTCCCAGTACTTC,CASSEKGPGSQYF
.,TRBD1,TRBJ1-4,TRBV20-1,TGCAGTGCACCCGCAGGGGGGCGCGATGAAAAACTGTTTTTT,CSAPAGGRDEKLFF
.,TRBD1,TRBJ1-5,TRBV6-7,TGTGCAGGGCAGGGGGCCTGTCAGCCCCAGCATTTT,CAGQGACQPQHF
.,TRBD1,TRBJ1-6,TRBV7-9,TGTGCCAGCAGCTCCGGACAGGACCGCTCCTATAATTCACCCCTCCACTTT,CASSSGQDRSYNSPLHF
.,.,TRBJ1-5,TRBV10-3,TGTGCCATCTCAACAGGTTTATATAGCAGTCAGCCCCAGCATTTT,CAISTGLYSSQPQHF
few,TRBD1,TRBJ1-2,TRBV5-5,TGTGCCAGCAGCTTGGATGTCAGGGGGGTATATGGCTACACCTTC,CASSLDVRGVYGYTF
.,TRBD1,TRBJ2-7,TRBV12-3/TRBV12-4,TGTGCCAGCAGTCCTCGACTGACAGGGGGCCCCGGCGAGCAGTACTTC,CASSPRLTGGPGEQYF
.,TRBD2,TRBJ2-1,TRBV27,TGTGCCAGCAGTATCGAGCGGGGGGGGAGTGAGCAGTTCTTC,CASSIERGGSEQFF
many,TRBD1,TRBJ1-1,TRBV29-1,TGCAGCGTGAGGACAGGGGGCGGCGCTTTCTTT,CSVRTGGGAFF
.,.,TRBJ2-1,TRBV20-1,TGCAGTGCTAGTGCCCTAGTGGGGGTCTTAACAGGGCAGTTCTTC,CSASALVGVLTGQFF
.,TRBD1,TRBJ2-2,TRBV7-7,TGTGCTAGCAGCTCTTCGACAGGGACCGGGGAGCTGTTTTTT,CASSSSTGTGELFF
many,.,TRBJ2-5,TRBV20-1,TGCAGTGCTAGTAAGCTAGCGGAGACCCAGTACTTC,CSASKLAETQYF
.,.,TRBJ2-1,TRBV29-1,TGCAGCGTTGTACAAAACGTGGGTCGTGAGCAGTTCTTC,CSVVQNVGREQFF
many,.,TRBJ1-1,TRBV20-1,TGCAGTGCTACCGACAGGAACACTGAAGCTTTCTTT,CSATDRNTEAFF
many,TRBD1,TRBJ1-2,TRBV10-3,TGTGCCATCAGTGTTGAGGGGGCGGAAGGCTACACCTTC,CAISVEGAEGYTF
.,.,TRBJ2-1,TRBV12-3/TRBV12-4,TGTGCCAGCAGTTTTAGGGGGGCGCATGAAGAGCAGTTCTTC,CASSFRGAHEEQFF
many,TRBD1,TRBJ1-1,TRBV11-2,TGTGCCAGCACCCCCCGGACAGGGGGCATATCTTTCTTT,CASTPRTGGISFF
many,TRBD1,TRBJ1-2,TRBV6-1,TGTGCCAGCAGTCCCCGACAGGGAGACTATGGCTACACCTTC,CASSPRQGDYGYTF
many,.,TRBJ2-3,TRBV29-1,TGCAGCGTGCGTCCCGACGGCACAGATACGCAGTATTTT,CSVRPDGTDTQYF
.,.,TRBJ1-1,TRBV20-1,TGCAGTGCTAGAGATTTTGTCATGAACACTGAAGCTTTCTTT,CSARDFVMNTEAFF
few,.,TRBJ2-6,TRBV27,TGTGCCAGCAGTGGGTGGGACTCTGGGGCCAACGTCCTGACTTTC,CASSGWDSGANVLTF
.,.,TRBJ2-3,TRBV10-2,TGCGCCAGCAGGCCCAGACAGGCAGATACGCAGTATTTT,CASRPRQADTQYF
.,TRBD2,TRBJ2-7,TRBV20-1,TGCAGTGCTCTCTACCTGACTAGCGGGGGAGGAGAGCAGTACTTC,CSALYLTSGGGEQYF
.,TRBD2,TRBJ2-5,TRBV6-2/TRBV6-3,TGTGCCAGCAGTACGACTAGCGGGGGACGGGAGACCCAGTACTTC,CASSTTSGGRETQYF
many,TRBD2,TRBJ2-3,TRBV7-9,TGTGCCAGCAGCTTGGGTAGCGGGGGCCGCACAGATACGCAGTATTTT,CASSLGSGGRTDTQYF
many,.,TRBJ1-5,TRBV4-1,TGCGCCAGCAGCCTCGCGGGGGGAGGGCGTAATCAGCCCCAGCATTTT,CASSLAGGGRNQPQHF
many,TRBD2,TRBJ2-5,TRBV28,TGTGCCAGCAGGAAAACTAGCGGGGGGAACCAAGAGACCCAGTACTTC,CASRKTSGGNQETQYF